The present entry profiles one TCR beta chain with its context. CDR1 and CDR2 from the germline V gene are KGHSH and LQKENI. The CDR3 spans 17 residues. Losses at the gene ends were 3 bases for V and 2 bases for J; bases not matched to a gene: 9. This sample stems from a study of cytomegalovirus exposure and HLA in healthy donors. PCR involved 60 Vbeta and 13 Jbeta primers. TCRdb's table, derived via immunoSEQ multiplex PCR, lists solely in-frame clones and lacks some. The sample consists of roughly 170,000 clones, 80% to 90% of them appearing once. V gene TRBV18 combines with J gene TRBJ1-2, with TRBD1 matching over 10 bases. Sequenced: PBMCs. The receptor was isolated from a young woman in good health and CMV-seronegative. The CDR3 DNA follows: TGTGCCAGCTCACCGCGGAACGACAGGGGGCGCAACTATGGCTACACCTTC. It translates to CASSPRNDRGRNYGYTF.